A selection of T cell receptor beta chains follows, all from one sample in a study of cytomegalovirus exposure and HLA in healthy donors. Repertoires were generated with immunoSEQ multiplex PCR, while TCRdb's copy carries only in-frame clones and drops some. The sample lists fewer than 60,000 clones, approximately 93% occurring once. Sequencing used PBMCs. The receptors originated from a woman aged 18-35 years in good health and CMV-seropositive. Each CDR3 is given with its conserved first and last residue. Fields, in order: clone size, V gene, J gene, CDR3 protein. Part of the rows lack a size; the others show once, few, many or a class for expanded clones.

once,TRBV11-2,TRBJ2-1,CASSLGRLAGGHNEQFF
NA,TRBV7-6,TRBJ2-1,CASSLEMAVRDEQFF
NA,TRBV19,TRBJ2-1,CASSKIAGSSYNEQFF
NA,TRBV7-9,TRBJ2-2,CASSSEILQGGELFF
NA,TRBV4-3,TRBJ2-1,CASSQEIAGIYNEQFF
NA,TRBV27,TRBJ2-7,CASALWAGAGYEQYF
once,TRBV18,TRBJ2-2,CASSLKLTGELFF
NA,TRBV27,TRBJ2-1,CASSLLTGTGINEQFF
NA,TRBV6-5,TRBJ1-1,CASLPRASTEAFF
NA,TRBV5-4,TRBJ2-7,CASSSLEKSYEQYF
NA,TRBV5-1,TRBJ2-5,CASSLAGVRETQYF
NA,TRBV19,TRBJ2-3,CASSPTGGTDTQYF
NA,TRBV11-2,TRBJ2-3,CASSLRPDTQYF
NA,TRBV5-4,TRBJ2-1,CASRTPRNEQFF
NA,TRBV18,TRBJ2-7,CASSPPGQGYNEQYF
NA,TRBV30,TRBJ1-2,CAWSAQGAVFGYTF
NA,TRBV7-9,TRBJ2-7,CASSSISGRAYEQYF
NA,TRBV21-1,TRBJ2-7,CASSRDRIPYEQYF
NA,TRBV9,TRBJ2-1,CASSAFTSSYNEQFF
NA,TRBV11-2,TRBJ2-3,CASSPHRGIQYF
once,TRBV28,TRBJ1-1,CATKPPQRMNTEAFF
once,TRBV7-2,TRBJ2-5,CASRATGGHIRQETQYF
NA,TRBV6-4,TRBJ2-1,CASSDSTGADEQFF
NA,TRBV5-1,TRBJ1-1,CASSLAGGTTEAFF
once,TRBV11-2,TRBJ2-7,CASSPWGRSNSYEQYF
NA,TRBV14,TRBJ2-2,CASSQDIGELFF
NA,TRBV27,TRBJ1-3,CASSPDRGPLSGNTIYF
once,TRBV7-8,TRBJ1-1,CASSSAGTGVGEAFF
NA,TRBV18,TRBJ1-5,CASSPQGINQPQHF
NA,TRBV28,TRBJ2-7,CASSFTAYEQYF
NA,TRBV19,TRBJ2-7,CASSIVGGTYEQYF
NA,TRBV28,TRBJ1-2,CASSIRVIYYGYTF
once,TRBV9,TRBJ2-1,CASSIRTGKGEQFF
NA,TRBV7-6,TRBJ1-1,CASSLDRANTEAFF
few,TRBV6-1,TRBJ2-1,CASSEVAGGGYNEQFF
NA,TRBV27,TRBJ2-1,CASSSTWTGNYNEQFF
NA,TRBV10-1,TRBJ2-2,CATGESWQLFF
NA,TRBV21-1,TRBJ2-7,CASSKGRGQGVYEQYF
NA,TRBV5-4,TRBJ1-3,CASSYGTGGLGNTIYF
NA,TRBV7-2,TRBJ2-7,CASSLVPSGSEQYF
NA,TRBV6-5,TRBJ2-3,CASSYGRASTDTQYF
NA,TRBV30,TRBJ2-7,CAWSVFSESYEQYF
NA,TRBV12-5,TRBJ1-1,CASGSLYTEAFF
NA,TRBV28,TRBJ1-4,CASRPGVHRGRPDGNEKLFF
once,TRBV6-1,TRBJ2-1,CASSEEAGGGNEQFF
NA,TRBV5-1,TRBJ2-5,CASSSTGPGETQYF
once,TRBV10-3,TRBJ2-2,CAISESPLWAASWAGELFF
NA,TRBV4-1,TRBJ1-2,CASSQDGNYGYTF
NA,TRBV27,TRBJ1-1,CASSHSWGDTEAFF